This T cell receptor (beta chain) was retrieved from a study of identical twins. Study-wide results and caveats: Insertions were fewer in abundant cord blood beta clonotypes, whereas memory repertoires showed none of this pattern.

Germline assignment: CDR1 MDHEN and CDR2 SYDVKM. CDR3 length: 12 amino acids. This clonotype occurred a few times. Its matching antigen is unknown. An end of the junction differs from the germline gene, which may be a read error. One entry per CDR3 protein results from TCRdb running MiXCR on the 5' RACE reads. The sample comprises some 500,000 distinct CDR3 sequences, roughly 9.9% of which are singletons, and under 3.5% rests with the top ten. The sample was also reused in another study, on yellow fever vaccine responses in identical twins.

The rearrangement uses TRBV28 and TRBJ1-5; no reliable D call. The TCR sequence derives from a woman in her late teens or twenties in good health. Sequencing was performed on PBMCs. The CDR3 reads CASSLMFRRPEF. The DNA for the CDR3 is TGTGCCAGCAGTTTAATGTTTAGGCGTCCAGAGTTT.